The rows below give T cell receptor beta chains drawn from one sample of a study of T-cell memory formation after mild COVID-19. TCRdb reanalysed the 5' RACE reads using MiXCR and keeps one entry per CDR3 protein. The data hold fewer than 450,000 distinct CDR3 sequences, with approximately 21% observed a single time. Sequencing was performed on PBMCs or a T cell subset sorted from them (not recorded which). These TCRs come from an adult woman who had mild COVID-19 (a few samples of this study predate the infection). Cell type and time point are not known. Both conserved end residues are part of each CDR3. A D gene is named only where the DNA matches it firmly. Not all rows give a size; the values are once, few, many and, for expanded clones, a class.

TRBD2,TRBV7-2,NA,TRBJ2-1,TGTGCCAGCAGCTGGACTAGCGGGGACTCCTACAATGAGCAGTTCTTC,CASSWTSGDSYNEQFF
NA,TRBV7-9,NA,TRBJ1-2,TGTGCCAGCAGCTCAGATGCCGGAGGGGCCAACTATGGCTACACCTTC,CASSSDAGGANYGYTF
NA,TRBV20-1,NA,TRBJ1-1,TGCAGTGCCCGGCCCATCGGGAACACTGAAGCTTTCTTT,CSARPIGNTEAFF
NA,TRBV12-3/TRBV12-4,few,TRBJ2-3,TGTGCCAGCAGTTTAAAGGGGTATGGAGAGTATTTT,CASSLKGYGEYF
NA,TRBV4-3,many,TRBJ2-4,TGCGCCAGCAGCCAAGACGGGCTAGCCAAAAACATTCAGTACTTC,CASSQDGLAKNIQYF
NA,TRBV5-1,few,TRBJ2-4,TGCGCCAGCAGCTTGACAGGTCTAGCCAAAAACATTCAGTACTTC,CASSLTGLAKNIQYF
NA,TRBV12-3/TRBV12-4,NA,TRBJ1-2,TGTGCCAGCAGTTTATGGCTGGACAGAGCTATGGGCTACACCTTC,CASSLWLDRAMGYTF
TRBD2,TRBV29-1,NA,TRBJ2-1,TGCAGCGCCCTACAAACCGGGAGGGGCTACAATGAGCAGTTCTTC,CSALQTGRGYNEQFF
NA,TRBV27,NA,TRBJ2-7,TGTGCCAGCAGTTTGCACAGTTACTACGAGCAGTACTTC,CASSLHSYYEQYF
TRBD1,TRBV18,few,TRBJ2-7,TGTGCCAGCTCACACGACAGGGCCGCCTACGAGCAGTACTTC,CASSHDRAAYEQYF
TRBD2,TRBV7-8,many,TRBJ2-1,TGTGCCAGCAGCTTGAGCCCTAGCGGGAGGGCCGTGAATGAGCAGTTCTTC,CASSLSPSGRAVNEQFF
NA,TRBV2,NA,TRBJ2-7,TGTGCCAGCAGTGATCTTCAGGGGACTCTCTACGAGCAGTACTTC,CASSDLQGTLYEQYF
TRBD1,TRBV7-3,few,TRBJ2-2,TGTGCCAGCAGCGTCGGGACAGCGAACACCGGGGAGCTGTTTTTT,CASSVGTANTGELFF
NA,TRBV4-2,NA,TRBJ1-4,TGTGCCAGCAGCCAAGATGAGCCAGGATTAAATGAAAAACTGTTTTTT,CASSQDEPGLNEKLFF
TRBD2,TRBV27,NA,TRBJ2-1,TGTGCCAGCAGTCCTAAGCTAGCGGTCGGGGGGTATGAGCAGTTCTTC,CASSPKLAVGGYEQFF
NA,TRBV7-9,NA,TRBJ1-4,TGTGCCAGCAGCCTCATGGAGGAAAAACTGTTTTTT,CASSLMEEKLFF
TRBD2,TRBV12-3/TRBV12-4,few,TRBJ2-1,TGTGCCAGCAGTTTGGAGACTAGCGGGATTTTCAATGAGCAGTTCTTC,CASSLETSGIFNEQFF
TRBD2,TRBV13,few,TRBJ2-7,TGTGCCAGCAGCGAAAGGACTAGATGGGAGCCCCTTGGAGAGCAGTACTTC,CASSERTRWEPLGEQYF
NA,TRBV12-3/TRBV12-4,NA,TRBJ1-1,TGTGCCAGCAGTTTAGGGGGCGGGAAAGCTGAAGCTTTCTTT,CASSLGGGKAEAFF
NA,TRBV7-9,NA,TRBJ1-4,TGTGCCAGCAGCTTAGCTGTGGGGTTTAATGAAAAACTGTTTTTT,CASSLAVGFNEKLFF
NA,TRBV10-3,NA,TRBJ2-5,TGTGCCATCAGGGCAGGGCCGAGTGAAGAGACCCAGTACTTC,CAIRAGPSEETQYF
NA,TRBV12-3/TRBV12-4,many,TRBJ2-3,TGTGCCAGCTCCCCAGGGGCAGGCACAGATACGCAGTATTTT,CASSPGAGTDTQYF
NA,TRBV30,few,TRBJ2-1,TGTGCCTGGAGTAGGCTAGCCAACTACAATGAGCAGTTCTTC,CAWSRLANYNEQFF
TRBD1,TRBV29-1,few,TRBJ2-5,TGCAGCGCCCGAGGGGGCTCGGAAGAGACCCAGTACTTC,CSARGGSEETQYF
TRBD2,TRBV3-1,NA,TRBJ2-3,TGTGCCAGCAGCCAAGATGGTAGCGGGGGTTCAGATACGCAGTATTTT,CASSQDGSGGSDTQYF
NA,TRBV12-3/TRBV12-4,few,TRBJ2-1,TGTGCCAGCAGTTTACGGTGGGGCGGAGTTCGGCAGTTCTTC,CASSLRWGGVRQFF
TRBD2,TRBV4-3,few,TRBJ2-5,TGCGCCAGCAGCCAAGAACTAGCGGGATGGCAAGAGACCCAGTACTTC,CASSQELAGWQETQYF
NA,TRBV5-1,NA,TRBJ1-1,TGCGCCAGCAGCTTGACAGGAACGAACACTGAAGCTTTCTTT,CASSLTGTNTEAFF
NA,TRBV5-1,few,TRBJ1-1,TGCGCCAGCAGCTTCGGACGGGGGATAAACACTGAAGCTTTCTTT,CASSFGRGINTEAFF
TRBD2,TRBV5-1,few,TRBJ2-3,TGCGCCAGCAGCTCCGCGGGGACTACAAATACGCAGTATTTT,CASSSAGTTNTQYF
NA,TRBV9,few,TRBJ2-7,TGTGCCAGCAGCGTAGGGGCAAAGGGGACCGAGCAGTACTTC,CASSVGAKGTEQYF
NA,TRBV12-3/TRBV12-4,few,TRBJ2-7,TGTGCCAGCAGCCAGTCCCCGCTGTCCTACGAGCAGTACTTC,CASSQSPLSYEQYF
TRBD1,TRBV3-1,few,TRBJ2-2,TGTGCCAGCAGCCCCGGACAGGGCCGGGCCGGGGAGCTGTTTTTT,CASSPGQGRAGELFF
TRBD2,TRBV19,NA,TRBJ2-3,TGTGCCAGTAGTATAATGCTGCTAGCGGGAACAGATACGCAGTATTTT,CASSIMLLAGTDTQYF
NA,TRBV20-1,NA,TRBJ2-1,TGCAGTGCTGTTCAGAGTGAGCAGTTCTTC,CSAVQSEQFF
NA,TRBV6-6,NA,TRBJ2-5,TGTGCCAGCAGTGCCGACGAAGACAGTCTACCGGGGACGACCCAGTACTTC,CASSADEDSLPGTTQYF
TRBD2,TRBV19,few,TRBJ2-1,TGTGCCAGTAGTAAAGGGGGACTAGCGGGAGTGAGGAATGAGCAGTTCTTC,CASSKGGLAGVRNEQFF
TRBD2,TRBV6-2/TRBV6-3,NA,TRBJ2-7,TGTGCCGGAACCACCGACGGGACTAACCTCTACGAGCAGTACTTC,CAGTTDGTNLYEQYF
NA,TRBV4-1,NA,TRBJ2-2,TGCGCCAGCAGCCAAGAGTATCGAGCGGGCCCCAGCGGGGAGCTGTTTTTT,CASSQEYRAGPSGELFF
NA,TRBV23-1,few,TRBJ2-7,TGCGCCAGCGTGCTTTCGGCGGCAGGGAGCCTCCTAAGCTCCTACGAGCAGTACTTC,CASVLSAAGSLLSSYEQYF
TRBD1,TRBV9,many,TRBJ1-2,TGTGCCAGCAGCGCGGGACAGGGAGTTTCTCACACCTTC,CASSAGQGVSHTF
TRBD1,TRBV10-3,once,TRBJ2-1,TGTGCCACCCGGGACCCCGGATCGACAGGGGCTAACAATGAGCAGTTCTTC,CATRDPGSTGANNEQFF
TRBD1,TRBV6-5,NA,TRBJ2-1,TGTGCCAGCAGGGCCACCGGGACAGGGGCGAATGAGCAGTTCTTC,CASRATGTGANEQFF
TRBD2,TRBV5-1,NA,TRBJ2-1,TGCGCCAGCAGCTCGGGACTAGCGGGGGAACGCTGGTTCTTC,CASSSGLAGERWFF
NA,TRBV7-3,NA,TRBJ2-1,TGTGCCAGCAGCCCTCGGGACCTGGGGGATGAGCAGTTCTTC,CASSPRDLGDEQFF
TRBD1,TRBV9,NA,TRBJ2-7,TGTGCCAGCGGACAGGGATATTCCTACGAGCAGTACTTC,CASGQGYSYEQYF
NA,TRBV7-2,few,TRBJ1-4,TGTGCCAGCAGCTCTAACACCCGAATTAATGAAAAACTGTTTTTT,CASSSNTRINEKLFF
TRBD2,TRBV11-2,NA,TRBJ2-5,TGTGCCAGCACCTCTAGCGGGGGGTTAAGGCAAGAGACCCAGTACTTC,CASTSSGGLRQETQYF
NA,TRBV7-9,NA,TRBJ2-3,TGTGCCAGCAGCCCATCCTCTGGCGTTACGCAGTATTTT,CASSPSSGVTQYF
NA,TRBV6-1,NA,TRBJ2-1,TGTGCCAGCAAGGTTGAAGCGTACGCCTACAATGAGCAGTTCTTC,CASKVEAYAYNEQFF
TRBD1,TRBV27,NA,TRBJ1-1,TGTGCCAGCAGTCCCGGGACAGGGCAAACTGAAGCTTTCTTT,CASSPGTGQTEAFF
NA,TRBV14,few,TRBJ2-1,TGTGCCAGCAGCCAAGGCAGGGTTGAGCAGTTCTTC,CASSQGRVEQFF
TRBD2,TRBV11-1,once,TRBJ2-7,TGTGCCAGCAGCTTAGCGCTACTAGCGAACGAGCAGTACTTC,CASSLALLANEQYF
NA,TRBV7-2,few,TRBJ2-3,TGTGCCAGCACCCCGGCGGCTAGCGTTACAGATACGCAGTATTTT,CASTPAASVTDTQYF